The 20 T cell receptor beta chains below come from one sample, sequenced in a study of shared clonotypes between healthy human individuals (dated by TCRdb to about 2020). The library came from the immunoSEQ multiplex PCR assay. TCRdb took over this immuneACCESS table, retaining in-frame rearrangements with V and J assigned. Such tables are incomplete; in checked studies, under half of the missing clones stem from an unresolved V gene, and the remainder is unexplained. The table for this sample lists some 1,100,000 clones; roughly 74% of them were counted only once. About 0.52% of the sample is taken by the ten largest. Material: memory CD4+ T cells from PBMCs. What this sample's cell subset or site label stands for: CD45RA-negative fraction. Source of these receptors: a man between 18 and 29 years old in good health. Some clones in this sample may be carry-over from other donors' samples.

The J gene is TRBJ2-1, the V gene TRBV2; 7 bases are a match to TRBD2. J was trimmed by 6 bases and V by 7 bases; bases with no gene match: 6. This CDR3 has 13 residues. Germline V CDR1 and CDR2: SNHLY, FYNNEI. CDR3 bases: TGTGCCAGCAAGAAGGTAGCGGGCAATGAGCAGTTCTTC. As protein: CASKKVAGNEQFF.

This clone occurred once. The J gene is TRBJ2-3, the V gene TRBV5-4; D gene unclear. CDR1 is SGHNT and CDR2 is YYREEE in the germline V gene (reference sequence). V was pared by 3 bases and J by 5 bases, with 7 bases between. The CDR3 spans 12 residues. CDR3: CASSSLLDTQYF. The CDR3 DNA follows: TGTGCCAGCAGCTCCTTGTTAGATACGCAGTATTTT.

This chain connects TRBV5-1 to TRBJ2-6, with D tentatively TRBD1 (6 bases). Germline-derived CDR1 and CDR2 are SGHRS and YFSETQ. This CDR3 spans 17 amino acids. The V end was cut by 0 bases, the J end by 1 base, with 11 bases between. This chain's CDR3 is CASSLGQGISGANVLTF. DNA of the CDR3: TGCGCCAGCAGCTTGGGGCAGGGGATATCTGGGGCCAACGTCCTGACTTTC.

V usage is TRBV7-8 and J usage is TRBJ2-2; 8 bases align to TRBD1. The CDR3 sequence is 15 residues long. Germline-derived CDR1 and CDR2 are SGHVS and FQNEAQ. V lost 3 bases, J lost 6 bases, and 6 bases stayed unmatched. The CDR3 sequence: CASSFRDRSAGELFF. In DNA form, the CDR3 reads TGTGCCAGCAGCTTCCGGGACAGGTCTGCCGGGGAGCTGTTTTTT.

The gene calls are TRBV5-1 and TRBJ2-5; D remains ambiguous. Trimming cost V 5 bases and J 5 bases, with 16 bases left between them. Germline CDR1 and CDR2: SGHRS and YFSETQ. This CDR3 is built from 14 residues. This chain's CDR3 is CASSYVDGVETQYF. DNA of the CDR3: TGCGCCAGCAGTTACGTCGACGGTGTGGAGACCCAGTACTTC. Full variable domain (remainder filled in from reference TRBV5-1 and TRBJ2-5): KAGVTQTPRYLIKTRGQQVTLSCSPISGHRSVSWYQQTPGQGLQFLFEYFSETQRNKGNFPGRFSGRQFSNSRSEMNVSTLELGDSALYLCASSYVDGVETQYFGPGTRLLVL.

This chain links TRBV5-1 with TRBJ2-5; D is unclear. Germline CDR1 and CDR2: SGHRS and YFSETQ. This CDR3 is 15 amino acids long. V was trimmed by 0 bases and J by 1 base, leaving 10 bases between them. The CDR3 reads CASSLALQAQETQYF. CDR3 sequence (DNA): TGCGCCAGCAGCTTGGCGTTACAAGCCCAAGAGACCCAGTACTTC.

The chain carries TRBV5-1 and TRBJ1-1; D remains ambiguous. Germline CDR1 reads SGHRS; CDR2 reads YFSETQ. CDR3 length: 15 amino acids. Trimming took 2 bases from V and 2 from J, leaving 13 bases between them. The CDR3 spells CASSFGFGGNTEAFF. The CDR3 DNA sequence: TGCGCCAGCAGCTTTGGGTTTGGAGGAAACACTGAAGCTTTCTTT.

The rearrangement joins TRBV19 to TRBJ1-2; 11 nucleotides align to TRBD1. The CDR3 is 15 amino acids. Germline V gives CDR1 LNHDA, CDR2 SQIVND (reference sequence). Trimming cost V 2 bases and J 6 bases; bases outside gene matches: 5. CDR3 sequence (DNA): TGTGCCAGTAGTATATGGACAGGGGGCGAAGATGGCTACACCTTC. Residues: CASSIWTGGEDGYTF.

V gene TRBV19 combines with J gene TRBJ2-6; D uncertain. V shed 5 bases and J shed 0 bases, with 8 bases lying between them. Germline assignment: CDR1 LNHDA and CDR2 SQIVND (reference sequence). The CDR3 consists of 15 residues. CDR3 residues: CASSVVLSGANVLTF. CDR3 bases: TGTGCCAGTAGTGTAGTCCTCTCTGGGGCCAACGTCCTGACTTTC.

The CDR3 region has the DNA TGTGCCAGCAGCTTCGACTGGGCGGGAACGCAGTATTTT. It is translated as CASSFDWAGTQYF. The V call is TRBV11-3, the J call TRBJ2-3; D may be TRBD2 (6 bases). The CDR3 runs 13 residues. Trimming shortened V by 3 bases and J by 9 bases, and 13 bases separated the two germline ends. The germline V gene encodes CDR1 SGHNT and CDR2 YENEEA. Together with reference TRBV11-3 and TRBJ2-3, the CDR3 gives the full variable domain: EAGVVQSPRYKIIEKKQPVAFWCNPISGHNTLYWYLQNLGQGPELLIRYENEEAVDDSQLPKDRFSAERLKGVDSTLKIQPAELGDSAVYLCASSFDWAGTQYFGPGTRLTVL.

This chain joins TRBV12-5 and TRBJ1-2; the D is unclear. CDR3 size: 12 residues. The V gene's germline CDR1 is LGHNT and CDR2 FRNRAP. The V end was cut by 6 bases, the J end by 8 bases, with 13 bases between. This chain's CDR3 is CASGIEQSGYTF. The CDR3 DNA reads as TGTGCTAGTGGCATTGAGCAGTCGGGCTACACCTTC. The whole variable domain, remainder taken from reference TRBV12-5 and TRBJ1-2, is DARVTQTPRHKVTEMGQEVTMRCQPILGHNTVFWYRQTMMQGLELLAYFRNRAPLDDSGMPKDRFSAEMPDATLATLKIQPSEPRDSAVYFCASGIEQSGYTFGSGTRLTVV.

The chain combines TRBV19 with TRBJ2-2; no clear D. Germline V gene sequence: CDR1 LNHDA, CDR2 SQIVND (reference sequence). CDR3 length: 15 amino acids. Trimming pared 5 bases from V and 3 bases from J, leaving 13 bases between. The CDR3 bases are TGTGCCAGTAGTCCTACCCCGGTTGACACCGGGGAGCTGTTTTTT. Translating it yields CASSPTPVDTGELFF.

This clone appeared a single time. The same CDR3 also results from other DNA sequences found in this sample. The chain joins TRBV5-4 to TRBJ2-5, with 13 bases matching TRBD2. The V gene end was trimmed by 0 bases and the J gene end by 2 bases; junction bases not matched to a gene: 1. The CDR3 is 16 amino acids. Germline CDR1 and CDR2: SGHNT and YYREEE (reference sequence). The CDR3 is CASSLGGLAGQETQYF. The CDR3, as DNA: TGTGCCAGCAGCTTGGGGGGACTAGCGGGACAAGAGACCCAGTACTTC.

The chain uses TRBV5-1 and TRBJ1-2; TRBD1 matches 8 bases. The V segment lost 4 bases and the J segment 6 bases; nucleotides outside the gene matches: 17. The CDR3 covers 17 residues. CDR1 and CDR2 from the germline V gene are SGHRS and YFSETQ. This chain's CDR3 is CASSPTIGGRGRDGYTF. The CDR3 coding sequence is TGCGCCAGCAGCCCAACAATTGGGGGCAGGGGGCGCGATGGCTACACCTTC.

The chain recombines TRBV19 with TRBJ1-5, with D unresolved. CDR3 length: 18 amino acids. CDR1 and CDR2 (germline): LNHDA, SQIVND (reference sequence). V shed 8 bases and J shed 1 base, with 24 bases lying between them. The CDR3 spells CASGSTLVSRGSNQPQHF. The CDR3 region has the DNA TGTGCCAGTGGGTCTACTCTAGTTTCGCGTGGGAGCAATCAGCCCCAGCATTTT.

This clone was recorded only once. Distinct nucleotide sequences in the sample also encode this CDR3. The chain employs TRBV2 and TRBJ2-7; D is uncertain. The V end lost 4 bases, the J end lost 4 bases, and 8 bases lay between the germline ends. Germline V gives CDR1 SNHLY, CDR2 FYNNEI. The CDR3 runs 12 residues. CDR3 bases: TGTGCCAGCAGTGGTGACGGTTACGAGCAGTACTTC. Its protein product is CASSGDGYEQYF.

The chain carries TRBV7-2 and TRBJ2-1, with 7 bases aligning to TRBD2. Germline assignment: CDR1 SGHTA and CDR2 FQGNSA. The J segment lost 4 bases and the V segment lost 0 bases, leaving 9 bases of the junction unmatched. The CDR3 is 17 amino acids. DNA for the CDR3: TGTGCCAGCAGCTTAGCTCTAGCGGAACCGACTTACAATGAGCAGTTCTTC. It is translated as CASSLALAEPTYNEQFF.

V gene TRBV28 combines with J gene TRBJ1-5; D is ambiguous. The CDR3 spans 16 residues. Trimming shortened V by 2 bases and J by 0 bases, and 11 bases separated the two germline ends. Germline-derived CDR1 and CDR2 are MDHEN and SYDVKM. The CDR3 nucleotides are TGTGCCAGCAGTTTACTCCCGGGCCGTAGCAATCAGCCCCAGCATTTT. Its protein product is CASSLLPGRSNQPQHF.

This chain uses TRBV6-1 with TRBJ1-3; TRBD1 agrees at 7 bases. The V gene's germline CDR1 is MNHNS and CDR2 SASEGT. The CDR3 extends over 15 amino acids. Trimming took 7 bases from V and 4 from J; bases not matched to a gene: 10. The CDR3 nucleotides read TGTGCCAGCACCACCGGGACAGAGAGGGGAAACACCATATATTTT. Protein sequence: CASTTGTERGNTIYF.

This chain connects TRBV5-1 to TRBJ1-2; 8 bases line up with TRBD1. The CDR3 sequence is 15 residues long. Germline CDR1 reads SGHRS; CDR2 reads YFSETQ. The trim removed 0 bases at V and 3 bases at J, leaving 4 bases unmatched. The CDR3 coding sequence is TGCGCCAGCAGCTTGGGTCAGGGGGCGGACTATGGCTACACCTTC. Translating gives CASSLGQGADYGYTF.